This TCR beta chain was profiled in a study of blood T cell repertoires in COVID-19. Sequencing used immunoSEQ multiplex PCR; TCRdb keeps in-frame clones, though not all of them. This table has some 320,000 clones, roughly nine tenths appearing once. Germline V CDR1 and CDR2: MNHNS, SASEGT. The V end lost 2 bases, the J end lost 0 bases, and 8 bases lay between the germline ends. CDR3 size: 15 residues. Recruits, aged roughly 18 to 90 years, lived in 25 or so US areas. V usage is TRBV6-1 and J usage is TRBJ1-5, with D possibly TRBD1 on 5 matching bases. The receptor was isolated from a man aged 55 to 70 who had recovered from COVID-19. Sequencing was carried out using PBMCs or T cells enriched from blood (not recorded which). As DNA, the CDR3 is TGTGCCAGCAGTGAATCGGGGGATAGCAATCAGCCCCAGCATTTT. It translates to CASSESGDSNQPQHF.